Listed below are T cell receptor beta chains from one sample, sequenced in a study of shared clonotypes between healthy human individuals. Some clones are missing from TCRdb's copy, which holds only in-frame ones; the method was immunoSEQ multiplex PCR. This table holds 2 million to 3 million clones, approximately 94% found once. The sequenced material came from naive CD4+ T cells from PBMCs. The source of these receptors is a man younger than 30 in good health. Some clones in this sample may be carry-over from other donors' samples. Each CDR3 is given with its conserved first and last residue. The D gene is left open where the match is weak. Rows may omit the clone size; those that give it use once, few, many or a size class.

CDR3 DNA: TGTGCCAGCAGTGAGATGCCCCGGTACGAGCAGTACTTC; CDR3 protein: CASSEMPRYEQYF; D gene: NA; J gene: TRBJ2-7; V gene: TRBV2; clone size: NA
CDR3 DNA: TGCAGCGTCGTTCCGGGACAGGGGACCTACGAGCAGTACTTC; CDR3 protein: CSVVPGQGTYEQYF; D gene: TRBD1; J gene: TRBJ2-7; V gene: TRBV29-1; clone size: NA
CDR3 DNA: TGTGCCAGCAGCCCCGCGACCACTTACAATGAGCAGTTCTTC; CDR3 protein: CASSPATTYNEQFF; D gene: NA; J gene: TRBJ2-1; V gene: TRBV5-4; clone size: NA
CDR3 DNA: TGTGCCAGCAGCCCCGGGACAGGGGACGTAAACTATGGCTACACCTTC; CDR3 protein: CASSPGTGDVNYGYTF; D gene: TRBD1; J gene: TRBJ1-2; V gene: TRBV7-9; clone size: NA
CDR3 DNA: TGCGCCAGCTCGAACCCTGGGGCCTACGAGCAGTACTTC; CDR3 protein: CASSNPGAYEQYF; D gene: NA; J gene: TRBJ2-7; V gene: TRBV5-1; clone size: NA
CDR3 DNA: TGTGCCAGCAGCTTTCTAGCGGGAGGTTCAGATACGCAGTATTTT; CDR3 protein: CASSFLAGGSDTQYF; D gene: TRBD2; J gene: TRBJ2-3; V gene: TRBV7-8; clone size: NA
CDR3 DNA: TGTGCCATCAGTGAAGGTCTAGCGGAGGTCTACGAGCAGTACTTC; CDR3 protein: CAISEGLAEVYEQYF; D gene: TRBD2; J gene: TRBJ2-7; V gene: TRBV10-3; clone size: NA
CDR3 DNA: TGTGCCAGCAGTGAGGGGCACCTCTCCTACGAGCAGTACTTC; CDR3 protein: CASSEGHLSYEQYF; D gene: NA; J gene: TRBJ2-7; V gene: TRBV2; clone size: NA
CDR3 DNA: TGTGCCAGCAGTGCCCTGGGTAGAGAATACGAGCAGTACTTC; CDR3 protein: CASSALGREYEQYF; D gene: NA; J gene: TRBJ2-7; V gene: TRBV6-5; clone size: NA
CDR3 DNA: TGTGCCAGCAGTTTACAGGGGGCGAGGGAGACCCAGTACTTC; CDR3 protein: CASSLQGARETQYF; D gene: TRBD1; J gene: TRBJ2-5; V gene: TRBV27; clone size: once
CDR3 DNA: TGTGCCTGGAGTGTAATAGGCGAGCAGTACTTC; CDR3 protein: CAWSVIGEQYF; D gene: NA; J gene: TRBJ2-7; V gene: TRBV30; clone size: NA
CDR3 DNA: TGTGCCAGCAGTTTAGCGACAGACCACTATGGCTACACCTTC; CDR3 protein: CASSLATDHYGYTF; D gene: NA; J gene: TRBJ1-2; V gene: TRBV28; clone size: NA
CDR3 DNA: TGTGCCAGCAGTATACGCTTTAGCAATCAGCCCCAGCATTTT; CDR3 protein: CASSIRFSNQPQHF; D gene: NA; J gene: TRBJ1-5; V gene: TRBV6-1; clone size: NA
CDR3 DNA: TGTGCCAGCAGCTTGGTAAACAGGGTAACGGAGACCCAGTACTTC; CDR3 protein: CASSLVNRVTETQYF; D gene: NA; J gene: TRBJ2-5; V gene: TRBV5-6; clone size: NA
CDR3 DNA: TGTGCCAGCAGCCAAGACAGGGGGCGGGTTGAAGCTTTCTTT; CDR3 protein: CASSQDRGRVEAFF; D gene: TRBD1; J gene: TRBJ1-1; V gene: TRBV4-2; clone size: NA
CDR3 DNA: TGTGCCAGCAGTTTCCGGGGACAGCAAAAGACCCAGTACTTC; CDR3 protein: CASSFRGQQKTQYF; D gene: TRBD1; J gene: TRBJ2-5; V gene: TRBV27; clone size: NA
CDR3 DNA: TGTGCCAGCAGTTTAATACGGGGGGAACCTTACGAGCAGTACTTC; CDR3 protein: CASSLIRGEPYEQYF; D gene: TRBD2; J gene: TRBJ2-7; V gene: TRBV27; clone size: once
CDR3 DNA: TGTGCCAGCAGCCAAGACGTCAGGGGATTAGCTTTCTTT; CDR3 protein: CASSQDVRGLAFF; D gene: NA; J gene: TRBJ1-1; V gene: TRBV4-2; clone size: NA
CDR3 DNA: TGCAGCGTCAAGACAGTAGCCAAAAACATTCAGTACTTC; CDR3 protein: CSVKTVAKNIQYF; D gene: NA; J gene: TRBJ2-4; V gene: TRBV29-1; clone size: NA
CDR3 DNA: TGTGCCAGCGGTAGGGACCAAGAGACCCAGTACTTC; CDR3 protein: CASGRDQETQYF; D gene: NA; J gene: TRBJ2-5; V gene: TRBV28; clone size: NA
CDR3 DNA: TGCGCCAGCAGTCCGGACAGGACCTATGGCTACACCTTC; CDR3 protein: CASSPDRTYGYTF; D gene: TRBD1; J gene: TRBJ1-2; V gene: TRBV5-1; clone size: NA
CDR3 DNA: TGTGCCAGCAGTGAAGCGCCACCCTACGAGCAGTACTTC; CDR3 protein: CASSEAPPYEQYF; D gene: NA; J gene: TRBJ2-7; V gene: TRBV6-1; clone size: NA
CDR3 DNA: TGCGCCAGCAGCTTGGAGGCGGGAGTGAGAGAGACCCAGTACTTC; CDR3 protein: CASSLEAGVRETQYF; D gene: TRBD2; J gene: TRBJ2-5; V gene: TRBV5-1; clone size: NA
CDR3 DNA: TGTGCCAGTAGGAACAGGGGGCGCGGCGATGGCTACACCTTC; CDR3 protein: CASRNRGRGDGYTF; D gene: TRBD1; J gene: TRBJ1-2; V gene: TRBV19; clone size: few
CDR3 DNA: TGCGCCAGCAGCTTGGGGGTAGGGTCCGCGCCTGGCAATGAGCAGTTCTTC; CDR3 protein: CASSLGVGSAPGNEQFF; D gene: NA; J gene: TRBJ2-1; V gene: TRBV5-1; clone size: NA
CDR3 DNA: TGTGCCAGCAGTTACTCGAAGCAGCGGATGAACTATGGCTACACCTTC; CDR3 protein: CASSYSKQRMNYGYTF; D gene: NA; J gene: TRBJ1-2; V gene: TRBV6-5; clone size: NA
CDR3 DNA: TGTGCCATCAGGGGGGACAGGGAGGTTACGCAGTATTTT; CDR3 protein: CAIRGDREVTQYF; D gene: TRBD1; J gene: TRBJ2-3; V gene: TRBV10-3; clone size: NA
CDR3 DNA: TGTGCCAGCAGCTATAGACAGGGGCCCCAAGAGACCCAGTACTTC; CDR3 protein: CASSYRQGPQETQYF; D gene: TRBD1; J gene: TRBJ2-5; V gene: TRBV5-8; clone size: once
CDR3 DNA: TGCGCCAGCAGTGAGCCGTTGACTAGCGGGGACACCGGGGAGCTGTTTTTT; CDR3 protein: CASSEPLTSGDTGELFF; D gene: TRBD2; J gene: TRBJ2-2; V gene: TRBV10-1; clone size: NA
CDR3 DNA: TGTGCCAGCACTACAGGAGAGGGGAATCAGCCCCAGCATTTT; CDR3 protein: CASTTGEGNQPQHF; D gene: NA; J gene: TRBJ1-5; V gene: TRBV2; clone size: once
CDR3 DNA: TGTGCCAGCAGCTTAATGGTGGACGGACGGAATGAGCAGTTCTTC; CDR3 protein: CASSLMVDGRNEQFF; D gene: NA; J gene: TRBJ2-1; V gene: TRBV7-3; clone size: once
CDR3 DNA: TGCGCCAGCAGCTGGGAGGGGGTACAAGGTGTTGAGCAGTTCTTC; CDR3 protein: CASSWEGVQGVEQFF; D gene: NA; J gene: TRBJ2-1; V gene: TRBV5-1; clone size: NA
CDR3 DNA: TGCAGCGTTGCGGGTGTATACAATGAGCAGTTCTTC; CDR3 protein: CSVAGVYNEQFF; D gene: NA; J gene: TRBJ2-1; V gene: TRBV29-1; clone size: NA
CDR3 DNA: TGTGCCAGCTCACCTGGGACAGAGGACTATGGCTACACCTTC; CDR3 protein: CASSPGTEDYGYTF; D gene: TRBD1; J gene: TRBJ1-2; V gene: TRBV18; clone size: NA
CDR3 DNA: TGTGCCAGCAGCTCCTCATACGAGCAGTACTTC; CDR3 protein: CASSSSYEQYF; D gene: NA; J gene: TRBJ2-7; V gene: TRBV5-4; clone size: NA
CDR3 DNA: TGTGCCAGCAGACCCCGCTCTCCAAGAGGCGCAGATACGCAGTATTTT; CDR3 protein: CASRPRSPRGADTQYF; D gene: NA; J gene: TRBJ2-3; V gene: TRBV2; clone size: NA
CDR3 DNA: TGTGCCAGCAGCCAAGATCGGCCCCGCGGGGAGCTGTTTTTT; CDR3 protein: CASSQDRPRGELFF; D gene: NA; J gene: TRBJ2-2; V gene: TRBV4-2; clone size: NA
CDR3 DNA: TGCGCCAGCAGCCCTCCACCGCAACAGGAGGACATTCAGTACTTC; CDR3 protein: CASSPPPQQEDIQYF; D gene: NA; J gene: TRBJ2-4; V gene: TRBV4-3; clone size: NA
CDR3 DNA: TGTGCCAGCAGCGCGGCACAGGGGACGTACAATGAGCAGTTCTTC; CDR3 protein: CASSAAQGTYNEQFF; D gene: TRBD1; J gene: TRBJ2-1; V gene: TRBV5-4; clone size: NA
CDR3 DNA: TGTGCCAGCAGCCTCGGACAGGGCACAGATACGCAGTATTTT; CDR3 protein: CASSLGQGTDTQYF; D gene: TRBD1; J gene: TRBJ2-3; V gene: TRBV7-9; clone size: NA
CDR3 DNA: TGTGCCAGCAGCACACAGGGGACCGGGGAGCTGTTTTTT; CDR3 protein: CASSTQGTGELFF; D gene: TRBD1; J gene: TRBJ2-2; V gene: TRBV28; clone size: NA
CDR3 DNA: TGTGCCAGCAGCCAAGGAGCAGGTAGCTCCTACGAGCAGTACTTC; CDR3 protein: CASSQGAGSSYEQYF; D gene: NA; J gene: TRBJ2-7; V gene: TRBV4-2; clone size: NA
CDR3 DNA: TGTGCCAGCAGCCTCGGTTCGTCAGGGGGAAGTTCTCAGCCCCAGCATTTT; CDR3 protein: CASSLGSSGGSSQPQHF; D gene: TRBD1; J gene: TRBJ1-5; V gene: TRBV7-9; clone size: NA
CDR3 DNA: TGTGCCAGCAGTTTAACTAGCCAAAATGAGCAGTTCTTC; CDR3 protein: CASSLTSQNEQFF; D gene: NA; J gene: TRBJ2-1; V gene: TRBV28; clone size: NA